The entry that follows covers one T cell receptor (beta chain) sequence. These data are taken from a study of blood T cell repertoires in COVID-19. In the study overall: The origin of the acute and convalescent COVID-19 samples was the United States, Italy and Spain. From T cells, B-cell-depleted T cells, or PBMCs came the material, which was cDNA or gDNA.

The CDR3 totals 14 residues. Trimming shortened V by 0 bases and J by 9 bases, and 15 bases separated the two germline ends. Germline V gene data show CDR1 as GTSNPN and CDR2 as SVGIG (reference sequence). How the authors handled the data: Using reference gene primer amplification, nucleated cell counts were estimated. Generated by immunoSEQ multiplex PCR, the TCRdb table keeps only in-frame clones and is missing some. That table furnishes V, J and clone size, whereas the DNA furnished D and trimming. The sample comprises tens of thousands of clones, 65% to 90% of which are singletons, and roughly two fifths rests with the top ten.

The sequenced sample consisted of peripheral blood. The chain recombines TRBV30 with TRBJ2-1; D perhaps matches TRBD2 (7 bases). This TCR was recovered from a man of 80 years or more with acute or convalescent COVID-19. Written as DNA, the CDR3 is TGTGCCTGGAGTGTACCGGGGGGCTGGGGTGAGCAGTTCTTC. It is translated as CAWSVPGGWGEQFF.